The 14 T cell receptor beta chains below come from one sample, sequenced in a study of shared clonotypes between healthy human individuals. Data came from immunoSEQ multiplex PCR; TCRdb stores just in-frame clones and leaves some out. The top ten clones hold roughly a tenth of a sample with 300,000 to 400,000 clones, over 70% of them seen once. The sequenced material came from memory CD4+ T cells sorted from blood. The subset is: CD45RA-negative fraction. These receptor sequences come from a man aged 25 to 40 in good health.

The genes are TRBV5-1 and TRBJ2-3; 11 nucleotides align to TRBD2. V gave up 0 bases and J gave up 4 bases; unmatched junction bases: 10. Germline loops: CDR1 SGHRS, CDR2 YFSETQ. The length of the CDR3 is 18 residues. The CDR3, as DNA: TGCGCCAGCAGCTTGGGTCGGTCTAGCGGGAGGTGGGCAGATACGCAGTATTTT. Protein sequence: CASSLGRSSGRWADTQYF.

The chain couples TRBV12-5 to TRBJ1-2; TRBD1 matches at 11 bases. Germline trimming cut 0 bases from V and 7 bases from J; bases unmatched to any gene: 7. Germline CDR1 and CDR2: LGHNT and FRNRAP. The CDR3 totals 16 residues. The CDR3 region has the DNA TGTGCTAGTGGTTTGGTAATCGGACAGGGGGCGCGTGGCTACACCTTC. Translating it yields CASGLVIGQGARGYTF.

This chain uses TRBV6-5 with TRBJ2-7, with 9 nucleotides matching TRBD2. Germline assignment: CDR1 MNHEY and CDR2 SVGAGI. This CDR3 spans 15 amino acids. The V gene end was trimmed by 0 bases and the J gene end by 3 bases; junction bases not matched to a gene: 3. CDR3 nucleotide sequence: TGTGCCAGCAGTTACTCTGCTAGCGGGGTCTACGAGCAGTACTTC. Amino acids: CASSYSASGVYEQYF.

The chain employs TRBV7-3 and TRBJ2-1, with D perhaps TRBD2 (5 bases). Trimming cost V 2 bases and J 7 bases, with 15 bases left between them. This CDR3 region has 15 residues. From germline, CDR1 is SGHTA and CDR2 FQGTGA. The CDR3 spells CASSLEGIWFNEQFF. The CDR3 coding sequence is TGTGCCAGCAGCTTAGAGGGCATTTGGTTTAATGAGCAGTTCTTC.

This clone was detected only once. The V gene is TRBV9, the J gene TRBJ1-5; D perhaps matches TRBD1 (5 bases). Germline V lookup: CDR1 SGDLS, CDR2 YYNGEE. This CDR3 is 15 amino acids long. With 0 bases removed from V and 4 bases from J, the gap between germline ends came to 11 bases. CDR3 DNA: TGTGCCAGCAGCGTAGGTGAGGGGCGAAATCAGCCCCAGCATTTT. Its protein is CASSVGEGRNQPQHF.

Only a few counts were recorded for this clone. The CDR3: CASSGGQGGPRPYQETQYF. CDR3 coding DNA: TGTGCCAGCAGCGGAGGACAGGGGGGACCTCGTCCGTACCAAGAGACCCAGTACTTC. V is TRBV13 and J is TRBJ2-5; 10 bases fit TRBD1. Germline loops: CDR1 PRHDT, CDR2 FYEKMQ (reference sequence). V trimming: 5 bases; J trimming: 0 bases; junction bases outside the gene matches: 15. This CDR3 has 19 amino acids.

V usage is TRBV19 and J usage is TRBJ1-5; D unclear. Germline V CDR1 and CDR2: LNHDA, SQIVND (reference sequence). The CDR3 is 16 residues long. Trimming took off 4 bases at V and 2 bases at J, with 15 bases between the two ends. The DNA of the CDR3 is TGTGCCAGTAGTACCCTTACCAGGTTGGGCAATCAGCCCCAGCATTTT. It encodes CASSTLTRLGNQPQHF.

This clone has a handful of counts. The chain's CDR3 is CASSLASSYEQYF. The CDR3 nucleotides read TGTGCCAGCTCACTGGCGTCCTCCTACGAGCAGTACTTC. The V and J genes are TRBV18 and TRBJ2-7; D gene unclear. CDR1 is KGHSH, CDR2 LQKENI, per germline. The V end lost 4 bases, the J end lost 0 bases, and 7 bases lay between the germline ends. This CDR3 comprises 13 residues.

The chain recombines TRBV28 with TRBJ2-2, with D possibly matching TRBD2 (6 bases). From germline, CDR1 is MDHEN and CDR2 SYDVKM. This CDR3 has 15 amino acids. The V and J ends lost 7 bases and 2 bases respectively, with 14 bases between them. The CDR3 DNA sequence: TGTGCCAGCAAAACGCGGGGTTTAAACACCGGGGAGCTGTTTTTT. It translates to CASKTRGLNTGELFF. The whole variable domain, filled in from reference TRBV28 and TRBJ2-2, reads DVKVTQSSRYLVKRTGEKVFLECVQDMDHENMFWYRQDPGLGLRLIYFSYDVKMKEKGDIPEGYSVSREKKERFSLILESASTNQTSMYLCASKTRGLNTGELFFGEGSRLTVL.

Here the CDR3 reads CASSPQGIGELFF. The CDR3 region has the DNA TGCGCCAGCAGCCCTCAGGGGATCGGGGAGCTGTTTTTT. The chain recombines TRBV5-1 with TRBJ2-2; D is possibly TRBD1 (6 bases). Germline values: CDR1 SGHRS, CDR2 YFSETQ. There are 13 residues in the CDR3. Trimming cost V 4 bases and J 7 bases, with 11 bases left between them.

About this clone: Distinct nucleotide sequences in the sample also encode this CDR3. The J gene is TRBJ2-3, the V gene TRBV5-1; a weak D match, TRBD2 (6 bases). V was trimmed by 3 bases and J by 3 bases, leaving 11 bases between them. This CDR3 contains 14 residues. The germline gives CDR1 SGHRS, CDR2 YFSETQ. The CDR3 is CASSSRGTTDTQYF. Written as DNA, the CDR3 is TGCGCCAGCAGCTCAAGAGGGACTACAGATACGCAGTATTTT.

The V and J genes are TRBV28 and TRBJ1-5; tentatively, D is TRBD1 (5 bases). V was shortened by 3 bases and J by 4 bases, with 25 bases between the two germline ends. CDR1 and CDR2 (germline): MDHEN, SYDVKM. CDR3 size: 19 residues. CDR3 in amino acids: CASSFLSRAFGVVNQPQHF. The CDR3 DNA follows: TGTGCCAGCAGTTTCTTATCCAGGGCCTTCGGAGTAGTTAATCAGCCCCAGCATTTT. Together with reference TRBV28 and TRBJ1-5, the CDR3 gives the full variable domain: DVKVTQSSRYLVKRTGEKVFLECVQDMDHENMFWYRQDPGLGLRLIYFSYDVKMKEKGDIPEGYSVSREKKERFSLILESASTNQTSMYLCASSFLSRAFGVVNQPQHFGDGTRLSIL.

V and J are TRBV6-5 and TRBJ2-6, with a weak D call TRBD2 (6 bases). This CDR3 is 15 amino acids long. CDR1 and CDR2 from the germline V gene are MNHEY and SVGAGI. V lost 8 bases and J lost 3, with 14 bases in between. This CDR3 reads CASRDFSLGANVLTF. For the CDR3, the DNA is TGTGCCAGCCGGGACTTTTCCCTTGGGGCCAACGTCCTGACTTTC.

This clone came up a few times. This chain connects TRBV10-1 to TRBJ2-7, with D hard to call. CDR1 and CDR2 from the germline V gene are WNHNN and SYGVQD (reference sequence). CDR3 size: 17 residues. V was clipped by 6 bases and J by 7 bases, with 28 bases between them. The CDR3 is CASRPILSYLFLGEQYF. The CDR3 DNA is TGCGCCAGCAGACCGATACTCAGCTACCTCTTCCTGGGGGAGCAGTACTTC.